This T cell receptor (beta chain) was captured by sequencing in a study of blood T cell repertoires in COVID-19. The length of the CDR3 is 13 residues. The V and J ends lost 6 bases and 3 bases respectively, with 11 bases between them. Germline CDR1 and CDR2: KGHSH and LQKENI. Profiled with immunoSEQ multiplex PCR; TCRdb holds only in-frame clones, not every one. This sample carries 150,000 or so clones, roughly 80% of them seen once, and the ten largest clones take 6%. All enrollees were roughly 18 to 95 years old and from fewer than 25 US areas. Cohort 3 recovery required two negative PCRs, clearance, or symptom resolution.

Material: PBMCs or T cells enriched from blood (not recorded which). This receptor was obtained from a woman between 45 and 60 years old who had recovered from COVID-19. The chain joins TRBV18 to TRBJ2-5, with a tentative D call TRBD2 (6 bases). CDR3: CASSRGREETQYF. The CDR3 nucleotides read TGTGCCAGCTCGCGGGGCAGGGAAGAGACCCAGTACTTC.